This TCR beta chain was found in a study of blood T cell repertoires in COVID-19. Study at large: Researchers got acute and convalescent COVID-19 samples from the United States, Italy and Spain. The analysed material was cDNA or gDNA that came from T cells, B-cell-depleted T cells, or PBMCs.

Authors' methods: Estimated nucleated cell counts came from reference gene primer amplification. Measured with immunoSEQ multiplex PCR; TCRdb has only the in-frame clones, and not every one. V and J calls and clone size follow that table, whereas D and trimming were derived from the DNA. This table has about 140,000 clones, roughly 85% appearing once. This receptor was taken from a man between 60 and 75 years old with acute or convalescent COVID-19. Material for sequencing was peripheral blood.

CDR3 sequence reads: CASSVTGYGFPYEQYF. As DNA, the CDR3 is TGTGCCAGCAGTGTGACAGGGTACGGGTTTCCCTACGAGCAGTACTTC. V gene TRBV28 combines with J gene TRBJ2-7, with 7 bases aligning to TRBD1. After removal of 5 bases from V and 2 bases from J, the junction contained 12 bases not matched to a gene. The CDR3 loop spans 16 amino acids. Germline V gene data show CDR1 as MDHEN and CDR2 as SYDVKM.